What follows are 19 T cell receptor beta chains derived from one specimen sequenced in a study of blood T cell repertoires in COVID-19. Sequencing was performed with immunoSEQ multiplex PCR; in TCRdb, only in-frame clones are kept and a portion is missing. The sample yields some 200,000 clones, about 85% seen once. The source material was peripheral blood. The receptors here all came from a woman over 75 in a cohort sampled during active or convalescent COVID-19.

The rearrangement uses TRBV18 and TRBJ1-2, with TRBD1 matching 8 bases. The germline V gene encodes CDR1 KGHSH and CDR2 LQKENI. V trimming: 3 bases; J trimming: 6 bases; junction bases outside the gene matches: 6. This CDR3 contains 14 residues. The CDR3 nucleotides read TGTGCCAGCTCACCGGGCAGGGGGCAAGATGGCTACACCTTC. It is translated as CASSPGRGQDGYTF. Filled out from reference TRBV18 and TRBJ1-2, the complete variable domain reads NAGVMQNPRHLVRRRGQEARLRCSPMKGHSHVYWYRQLPEEGLKFMVYLQKENIIDESGMPKERFSAEFPKEGPSILRIQQVVRGDSAAYFCASSPGRGQDGYTFGSGTRLTVV.

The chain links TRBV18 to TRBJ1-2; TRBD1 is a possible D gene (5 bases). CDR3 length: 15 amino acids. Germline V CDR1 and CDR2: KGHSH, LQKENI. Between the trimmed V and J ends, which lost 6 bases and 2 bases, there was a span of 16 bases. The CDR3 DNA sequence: TGTGCCAGCTCGACCTTTTTGGGGCCCAACTATGGCTACACCTTC. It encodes CASSTFLGPNYGYTF.

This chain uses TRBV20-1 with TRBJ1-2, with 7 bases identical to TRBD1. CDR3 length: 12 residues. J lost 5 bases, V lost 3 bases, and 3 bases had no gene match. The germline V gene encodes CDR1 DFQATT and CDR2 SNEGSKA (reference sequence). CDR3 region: CSASIQGYGYTF. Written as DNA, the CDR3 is TGCAGTGCTAGTATACAGGGGTATGGCTACACCTTC.

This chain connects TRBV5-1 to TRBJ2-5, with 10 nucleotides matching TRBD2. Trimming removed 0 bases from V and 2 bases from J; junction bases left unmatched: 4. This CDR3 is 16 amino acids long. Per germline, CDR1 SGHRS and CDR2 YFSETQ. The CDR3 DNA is TGCGCCAGCAGCTTGGTAGCTAGCGGGGGTCAAGAGACCCAGTACTTC. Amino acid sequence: CASSLVASGGQETQYF.

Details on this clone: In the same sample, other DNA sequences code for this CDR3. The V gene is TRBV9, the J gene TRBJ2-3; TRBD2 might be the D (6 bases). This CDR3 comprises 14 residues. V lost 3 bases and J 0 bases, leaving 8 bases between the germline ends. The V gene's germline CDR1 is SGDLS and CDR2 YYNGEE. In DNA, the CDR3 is TGTGCCAGCAGCGCCAGCGGGAGCACAGATACGCAGTATTTT. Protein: CASSASGSTDTQYF.

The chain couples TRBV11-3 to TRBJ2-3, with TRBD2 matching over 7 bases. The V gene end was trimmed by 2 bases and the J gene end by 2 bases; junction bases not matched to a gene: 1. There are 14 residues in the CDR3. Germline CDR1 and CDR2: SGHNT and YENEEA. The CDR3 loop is CASSLSGVTDTQYF. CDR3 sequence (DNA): TGTGCCAGCAGCTTAAGCGGGGTCACAGATACGCAGTATTTT.

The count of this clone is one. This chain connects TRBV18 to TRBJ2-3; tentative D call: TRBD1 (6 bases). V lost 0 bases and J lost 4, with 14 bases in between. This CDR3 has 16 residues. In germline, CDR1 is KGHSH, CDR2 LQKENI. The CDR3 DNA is TGTGCCAGCTCACCACCCGTCAGGGGATTTGCAGATACGCAGTATTTT. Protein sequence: CASSPPVRGFADTQYF.

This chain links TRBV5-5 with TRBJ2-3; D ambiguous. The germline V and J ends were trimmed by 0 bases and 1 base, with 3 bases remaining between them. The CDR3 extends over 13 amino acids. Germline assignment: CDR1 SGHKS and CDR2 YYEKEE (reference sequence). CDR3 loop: CASSLVGTDTQYF. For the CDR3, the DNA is TGTGCCAGCAGCTTGGTAGGCACAGATACGCAGTATTTT.

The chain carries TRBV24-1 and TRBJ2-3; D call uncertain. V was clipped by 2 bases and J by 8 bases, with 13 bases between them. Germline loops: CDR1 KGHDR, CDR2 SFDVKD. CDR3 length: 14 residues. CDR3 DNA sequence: TGTGCCACCAGTGATTACCCAGGCGAAGGTACGCAGTATTTT. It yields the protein CATSDYPGEGTQYF.

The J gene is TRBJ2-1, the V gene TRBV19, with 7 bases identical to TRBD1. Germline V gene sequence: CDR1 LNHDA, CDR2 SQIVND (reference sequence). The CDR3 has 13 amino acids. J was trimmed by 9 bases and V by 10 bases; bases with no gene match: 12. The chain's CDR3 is CATLTGLRGEQFF. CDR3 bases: TGTGCCACCTTGACAGGGTTAAGAGGTGAGCAGTTCTTC.

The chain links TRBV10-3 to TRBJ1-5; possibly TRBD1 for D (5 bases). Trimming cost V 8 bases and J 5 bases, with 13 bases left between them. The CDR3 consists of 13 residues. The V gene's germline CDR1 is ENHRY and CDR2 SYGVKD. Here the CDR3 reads CAIGATEDQPQHF. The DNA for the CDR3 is TGTGCCATCGGTGCGACAGAAGATCAGCCCCAGCATTTT.

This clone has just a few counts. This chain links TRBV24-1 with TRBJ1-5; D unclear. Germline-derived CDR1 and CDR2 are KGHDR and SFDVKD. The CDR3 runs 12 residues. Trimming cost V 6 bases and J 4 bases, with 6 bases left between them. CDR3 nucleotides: TGTGCCACCAGTTTCGGTAATCAGCCCCAGCATTTT. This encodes CATSFGNQPQHF.

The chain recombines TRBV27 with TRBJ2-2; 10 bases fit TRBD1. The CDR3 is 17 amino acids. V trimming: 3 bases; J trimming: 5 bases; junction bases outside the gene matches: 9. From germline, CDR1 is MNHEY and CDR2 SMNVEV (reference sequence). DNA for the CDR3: TGTGCCAGCAGTTTCTGGGGGACAGGGGTTAGAACCGGGGAGCTGTTTTTT. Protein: CASSFWGTGVRTGELFF.

The CDR3 DNA follows: TGTGCCAGCAGTGAGCCCGGGACTGCCGGGGGGGGTTATGGCTACACCTTC. Its translation is CASSEPGTAGGGYGYTF. The chain combines TRBV28 with TRBJ1-2; D possibly corresponds to TRBD1 (5 bases). Trimming took off 5 bases at V and 5 bases at J, with 24 bases between the two ends. Germline loops: CDR1 MDHEN, CDR2 SYDVKM. The CDR3 contains 17 residues.

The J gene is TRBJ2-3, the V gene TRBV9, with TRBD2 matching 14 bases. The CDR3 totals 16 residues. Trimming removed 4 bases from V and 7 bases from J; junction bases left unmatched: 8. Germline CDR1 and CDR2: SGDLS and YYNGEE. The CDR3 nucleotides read TGTGCCAGCAGCCTAAGACTAGCGGGAGGGGTGAATACGCAGTATTTT. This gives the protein CASSLRLAGGVNTQYF. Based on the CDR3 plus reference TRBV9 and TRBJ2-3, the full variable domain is DSGVTQTPKHLITATGQRVTLRCSPRSGDLSVYWYQQSLDQGLQFLIQYYNGEERAKGNILERFSAQQFPDLHSELNLSSLELGDSALYFCASSLRLAGGVNTQYFGPGTRLTVL.

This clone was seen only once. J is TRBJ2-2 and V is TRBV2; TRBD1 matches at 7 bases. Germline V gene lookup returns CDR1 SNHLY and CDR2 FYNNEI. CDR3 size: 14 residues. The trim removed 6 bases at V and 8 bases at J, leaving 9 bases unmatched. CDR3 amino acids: CASSASRQGGELFF. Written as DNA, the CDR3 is TGTGCCAGCAGCGCCTCGAGACAGGGTGGGGAGCTGTTTTTT.

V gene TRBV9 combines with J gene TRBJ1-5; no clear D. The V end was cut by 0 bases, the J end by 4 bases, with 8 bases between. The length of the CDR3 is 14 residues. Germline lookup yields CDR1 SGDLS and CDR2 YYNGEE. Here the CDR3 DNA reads TGTGCCAGCAGCGTAGCTGGTGAGAATCAGCCCCAGCATTTT. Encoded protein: CASSVAGENQPQHF.

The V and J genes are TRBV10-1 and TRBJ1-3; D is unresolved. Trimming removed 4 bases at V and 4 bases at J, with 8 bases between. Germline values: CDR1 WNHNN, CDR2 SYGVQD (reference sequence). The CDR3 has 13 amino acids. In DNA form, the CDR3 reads TGCGCCAGCAGTGGGGCAGTCGGAAACACCATATATTTT. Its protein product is CASSGAVGNTIYF.

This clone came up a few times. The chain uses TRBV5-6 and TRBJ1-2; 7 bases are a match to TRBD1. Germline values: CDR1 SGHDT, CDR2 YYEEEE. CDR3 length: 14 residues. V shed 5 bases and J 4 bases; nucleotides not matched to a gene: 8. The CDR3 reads CASRSRQGGYGYTF. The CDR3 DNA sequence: TGTGCCAGCAGATCCAGACAGGGAGGCTATGGCTACACCTTC.